Presented here are 19 T cell receptor beta chains from one specimen sequenced in a study of T cells in Graves' hyperthyroidism and ophthalmopathy. The CDR3 regions of TCR beta were amplified from RNA transcripts. When the TCR CDR3 underwent first-round RT-PCR, the HTBI primer set was used. TCRdb reanalysed the multiplex PCR reads using MiXCR and keeps one entry per CDR3 protein. The table lists about 96,000 distinct CDR3 sequences, around 50% of them singletons. The specimen sequenced was blood. The receptors were sampled from a woman in her forties with Graves' hyperthyroidism.

This clonotype was picked up many times. The J gene is TRBJ2-7, the V gene TRBV20-1; D assignment may be TRBD1 or TRBD2 (6 bases each). Germline V gene data show CDR1 as DFQATT and CDR2 as SNEGSKA (reference sequence). The CDR3 is 13 amino acids. The CDR3 nucleotides read TGCAGCTGCATAGGGGGGTCCACGGACGAGCAGTACTTC. Translated: CSCIGGSTDEQYF.

Regarding this clonotype: Relative to the germline gene, one junction end is altered; a read error may explain this. The chain is built from TRBV6-6 and TRBJ1-2; 9 nucleotides match TRBD1. Germline loops: CDR1 MNHNY, CDR2 SVGAGI (reference sequence). This CDR3 comprises 14 residues. CDR3 protein: CATSDPRTGDGYTF. CDR3 DNA: TGTGCCACCAGTGACCCCAGGACAGGGGATGGCTACACCTTC.

At least ten counts were recorded for this clonotype. J is TRBJ2-7 and V is TRBV20-1, with TRBD1 matching over 8 bases. Germline V gene data show CDR1 as DFQATT and CDR2 as SNEGSKA (reference sequence). This CDR3 has 14 residues. Unmatched junction bases numbered 6, after V lost 5 bases and J lost 0 bases. The CDR3 loop reads CSAQRGTGSYEQYF. The CDR3 DNA reads TGCAGTGCTCAAAGGGGGACAGGCTCCTACGAGCAGTACTTC.

The sample holds many counts of this clonotype. CDR3 DNA sequence: TGTGCCAGCAGTCCCCGCCGAACCTACGAGCAGTACTTC. It codes for CASSPRRTYEQYF. J is TRBJ2-7 and V is TRBV12-3 or TRBV12-4, with D unclear. This CDR3 region has 13 residues. The V gene lost 5 bases and the J gene lost 2 bases, with 10 bases spanning the gap.

This clonotype appeared many times. The CDR3 loop is CASSASLGSMNTEAFF. CDR3 sequence (DNA): TGCGCCAGCAGCGCATCGTTGGGGTCCATGAACACTGAAGCTTTCTTT. This chain links TRBV5-1 with TRBJ1-1; D not certain. CDR3 length: 16 amino acids. V was cut by 4 bases and J by 0 bases, with 16 bases left in between. Germline CDR1 reads SGHRS; CDR2 reads YFSETQ.

This clonotype was seen many times. This chain links TRBV27 with TRBJ1-6; 7 positions match TRBD1. V shed 6 bases and J 8 bases; nucleotides not matched to a gene: 7. The CDR3 totals 14 residues. Germline CDR1 MNHEY, CDR2 SMNVEV (reference sequence). The CDR3 bases are TGTGCCAGCAGACCGGACAGGTCGCATTCACCCCTCCACTTT. Protein: CASRPDRSHSPLHF.

The chain recombines TRBV7-6 with TRBJ1-1, with a weak D call TRBD1 (5 bases). CDR3 length: 14 residues. Germline values: CDR1 SGHVS, CDR2 FNYEAQ. Between the trimmed V and J ends, which lost 8 bases and 1 base, there was a span of 14 bases. CDR3 residues: CASGPRDGNTEAFF. The CDR3 coding sequence is TGTGCCAGCGGCCCAAGGGACGGGAACACTGAAGCTTTCTTT.

This clonotype was detected many times. The rearrangement joins TRBV5-1 to TRBJ1-1, with no clear D. CDR3 length: 15 amino acids. Between the trimmed V and J ends, which lost 0 bases and 2 bases, there was a span of 11 bases. The V gene's germline CDR1 is SGHRS and CDR2 YFSETQ. The CDR3 protein is CASSLVFGDNTEAFF. In DNA, the CDR3 is TGCGCCAGCAGCTTGGTGTTTGGAGATAACACTGAAGCTTTCTTT.

At least ten counts were recorded for this clonotype. The rearrangement joins TRBV20-1 to TRBJ2-7; the D gene is possibly TRBD1 (6 bases). The germline V gene has CDR1 DFQATT and CDR2 SNEGSKA (reference sequence). The CDR3 runs to 18 residues. V shed 0 bases and J shed 0 bases, with 21 bases lying between them. This CDR3 reads CSARDRNRALSSSYEQYF. The CDR3 coding sequence is TGCAGTGCTAGAGATCGGAACAGGGCCTTATCCAGCTCCTACGAGCAGTACTTC.

Only a few counts were recorded for this clonotype. At one end, the junction sequence differs from germline, possibly due to a read error. The gene calls are TRBV7-2 and TRBJ1-4; 7 bases agree with TRBD1. Germline values: CDR1 SGHTA, CDR2 FQGNSA. This CDR3 is 14 amino acids long. The CDR3 DNA reads TGCGCCAGCCGGGCAGGGGGTAGTTTTGAAAAACTGTTTTTT. It codes for CASRAGGSFEKLFF. Together with reference TRBV7-2 and TRBJ1-4, the CDR3 gives the full variable domain: GAGVSQSPSNKVTEKGKDVELRCDPISGHTALYWYRQSLGQGLEFLIYFQGNSAPDKSGLPSDRFSAERTGGSVSTLTIQRTQQEDSAVYLCASRAGGSFEKLFFGSGTQLSVL.

The chain employs TRBV20-1 and TRBJ2-5; 10 bases fit TRBD2. The J call may be wrong; the DNA end is better matched by TRBJ2-7. Germline lookup yields CDR1 DFQATT and CDR2 SNEGSKA (reference sequence). CDR3 length equals 14 residues. The CDR3 nucleotides read TGCAGTGCACAGGGTCTAGCGGGAGTTTCCGAGCAGTACTTC. Its protein is CSAQGLAGVSEQYF.

The chain employs TRBV29-1 and TRBJ2-7; D might be TRBD2 (6 bases). The CDR3 runs to 13 residues. With 6 bases removed from V and 0 bases from J, the gap between germline ends came to 12 bases. Germline V lookup: CDR1 SQVTM, CDR2 ANQGSEA. CDR3 region: CSVGPGVSYEQYF. CDR3 sequence (DNA): TGCAGCGTGGGGCCGGGGGTCTCCTACGAGCAGTACTTC.

This clonotype was picked up one time. Sequence at one end of the junction differs from germline and may be a read error. The V call is TRBV20-1, the J call TRBJ1-2, with D possibly TRBD1 on 6 matching bases. The germline V gene has CDR1 DFQATT and CDR2 SNEGSKA (reference sequence). This CDR3 has 13 amino acids. The CDR3 is CGARWGRVYGYTF. The CDR3, as DNA: TGCGGTGCCCGGTGGGGGCGCGTCTATGGCTACACCTTC.

This clonotype was picked up a small number of times. One base away lies a much larger clone, so this may be a sequencing read error. The conserved phenylalanine or tryptophan normally closing the CDR3 is absent here, so this likely arose from a read error. The rearrangement joins TRBV7-6 to TRBJ2-5; D is perhaps TRBD2 (5 bases). Germline CDR1 and CDR2: SGHVS and FNYEAQ. This CDR3 region has 16 residues. Trimming took off 6 bases at V and 0 bases at J, with 17 bases between the two ends. The CDR3 is CASSPQVGAYQETQYS. In DNA form, the CDR3 reads TGTGCCAGCAGTCCCCAGGTGGGAGCGTACCAAGAGACCCAGTACTCC.

Notes on this clonotype: One end of the junction is discordant with germline, which a read error may explain. The J gene is TRBJ1-5, the V gene TRBV25-1; TRBD1 aligns across 7 bases. Germline V gene lookup returns CDR1 MGHDK and CDR2 SYGVNS. The CDR3 spans 15 residues. CDR3 nucleotides: TGTGCCAGCAGTTTCCTGGACAGGTTGAATCAGCCCCTGCATTTT. Translated, it gives CASSFLDRLNQPLHF.

This clonotype has a handful of counts. The gene calls are TRBV5-1 and TRBJ1-1; D may be TRBD1 (6 bases). The CDR3 is made up of 14 amino acids. The V gene's germline CDR1 is SGHRS and CDR2 YFSETQ. Trimming stripped 6 bases from V and 2 bases from J, with 14 bases between. The CDR3: CASNRGAVNTEAFF. For the CDR3, the DNA is TGCGCCAGCAATCGGGGGGCGGTTAACACTGAAGCTTTCTTT.

This clonotype occurred many times. The V gene is TRBV2, the J gene TRBJ2-7; 7 bases fit TRBD2. The J segment lost 2 bases and the V segment lost 5 bases, leaving 9 bases of the junction unmatched. The V gene's germline CDR1 is SNHLY and CDR2 FYNNEI. This CDR3 comprises 15 residues. CDR3 sequence: CASSPGGGDTYEQYF. Written as DNA, the CDR3 is TGTGCCAGCAGTCCCGGCGGGGGAGATACCTACGAGCAGTACTTC.

This clonotype was recorded a few times. The CDR3 reads CAINHQLNTEAFF. The CDR3 DNA sequence: TGTGCCATCAACCATCAATTGAACACTGAAGCTTTCTTT. The chain has TRBV10-3 and TRBJ1-1; no reliable D call. V gave up 7 bases and J gave up 0 bases, with 9 bases separating them. Germline CDR1 reads ENHRY; CDR2 reads SYGVKD. The CDR3 is made up of 13 amino acids.

Worth noting for this clonotype: An end of the junction differs from the germline gene, which may be a read error. V and J are TRBV7-7 and TRBJ2-2; D might be TRBD1 (5 bases). The CDR3 extends over 14 amino acids. Germline V gene sequence: CDR1 SSHAT, CDR2 FNYEAQ (reference sequence). CDR3 protein: CASGPGHHTRELFF. DNA of the CDR3: TGTGCCAGCGGCCCCGGACACCACACCAGGGAGCTGTTTTTT.